This TCR beta chain emerged from a study of PD-L1 blockade in urothelial cancer. For the study at large: In the mid-2010s, patients got going on atezolizumab, taking 1,200 mg intravenously every 3 weeks.

The time point is: pretreatment peripheral blood. This CDR3 region has 14 residues. V was pared by 0 bases and J by 1 base, with 6 bases between. Each PCR received spiked synthetic TCR analog templates. The protocol was immunoSEQ multiplex PCR, while the TCRdb copy is restricted to in-frame clones and leaves out a portion. The table includes tens of thousands of clones, around 82% detected once. The receptor was derived from a man aged 55 to 70 with urothelial cancer. The source material was PBMCs, sampled around atezolizumab (anti-PD-L1) treatment. The genes are TRBV23-1 and TRBJ1-1; D is unresolved. TRBV23-1 is filed as an ORF, its function uncertain. CDR3: CASSQSGGNTEAFF. Here the CDR3 DNA reads TGCGCCAGCAGTCAATCGGGAGGGAACACTGAAGCTTTCTTT.